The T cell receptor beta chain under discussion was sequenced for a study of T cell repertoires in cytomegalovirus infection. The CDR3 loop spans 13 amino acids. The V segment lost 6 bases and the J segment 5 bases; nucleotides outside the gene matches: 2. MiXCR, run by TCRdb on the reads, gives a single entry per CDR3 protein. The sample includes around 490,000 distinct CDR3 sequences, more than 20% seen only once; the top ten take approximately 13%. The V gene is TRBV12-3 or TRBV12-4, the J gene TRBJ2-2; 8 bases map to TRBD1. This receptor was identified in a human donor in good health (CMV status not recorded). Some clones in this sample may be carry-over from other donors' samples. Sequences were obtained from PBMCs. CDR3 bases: TGTGCCAGCAGGAACAGGGGGACCGGGGAGCTGTTTTTT. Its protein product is CASRNRGTGELFF.